This T cell receptor beta chain derives from a study of T cells in localized non-small cell lung cancer (dated by TCRdb to the early 2020s). Study-wide context: The study examined T cell repertoires in roughly 240 patients with early-stage NSCLC and compared tumors with uninvolved tumor-adjacent lungs. The cohort was made up of 200 to 250 treatment-naive NSCLC patients whose localized lung tumors had been resected. NSCLC patients had a mean age of roughly 64 years, and 129 were male and over 85 female.

General study outcomes and caveats: Uninvolved tumor-adjacent lung showed the highest T cell clonality, higher than tumor, which suggests more focused antigenic responses in the uninvolved tumor-adjacent lung. Of the top 100 tumor clones, a median of 57 were detected in paired uninvolved adjacent lung; roughly 26 were also among that lung's top 100. Because of the exploratory design, TCR variables were selected using unadjusted p-values without false-discovery rate correction. Longer overall survival was associated with higher blood T cell density, whereas shorter survival was associated with higher adjacent-lung clonality. Because multi-region tumor sequencing was not performed, intratumor heterogeneity could not be ruled out.

At diagnosis, tumor, uninvolved tumor-adjacent lung and peripheral blood were collected and then preserved as a mix of FFPE and fresh-frozen material. For TCR repertoire profiling, blood samples were analyzed in the form of peripheral blood mononuclear cells. TCR beta CDR3 regions were sequenced from DNA using the immunoSEQ Assay. Per the source publication's procedure: To compute T cell density, TCR beta template counts were normalized to usable DNA, which was estimated by amplifying housekeeping genes. Richness was estimated with the preseqR package, extrapolating to 400,000 templates for PBMC samples and 120,000 templates for tissue samples. Clonality was taken to be one minus Pielou's evenness. To identify tissue-enriched TCRs, differential abundance testing was run on productive amino-acid clonotypes with a minimum total count of 5 and an alpha of 0.1. The Jaccard Index and the Morisita Overlap Index were used to measure repertoire overlap between compartments. TCR beta CDR3s were clustered by GLIPH together with public tetramer-defined viral CDR3s, and at least three viral sequences plus V-gene enrichment were required for viral motifs. TCRdb re-hosts the immuneACCESS table, in-frame sequences only. Its copies lack some clones; in the studies checked, an unresolved V gene accounts for under half of them, and the cause for the rest is not known. V and J calls plus clone size are reproduced from that table; the DNA served to infer D and trimming. Here the sample has roughly 30,000 clones; around 90% occur a single time. 4.2% of the sample is held by the ten biggest clonotypes.

V sheds 4 bases and J sheds 1 base, leaving 7 bases between their ends. The CDR3, cysteine through phenylalanine, is 13 amino acids long. This entry keeps only the CDR3 DNA: 39 bases, framed from base 1. In the germline V gene, CDR1 corresponds to SQVTM and CDR2 to ANQGSEA. Worth noting for this clone: Its target antigen remains unknown. Base-call qualities are not available, and no considerably larger clone is one nucleotide away.

This sequence originates from a woman between 40 and 69 years old with stage III lung adenocarcinoma. The chain is made from TRBV29-1 and TRBJ1-4, and perhaps TRBD1 as D gene, on 5 matching bases. Sequenced here: peripheral blood mononuclear cells, sampled before any cancer treatment. The encoded CDR3 is CSVAQGTNEKLFF. The base sequence is TGCAGCGTTGCCCAGGGAACTAATGAAAAACTGTTTTTT.